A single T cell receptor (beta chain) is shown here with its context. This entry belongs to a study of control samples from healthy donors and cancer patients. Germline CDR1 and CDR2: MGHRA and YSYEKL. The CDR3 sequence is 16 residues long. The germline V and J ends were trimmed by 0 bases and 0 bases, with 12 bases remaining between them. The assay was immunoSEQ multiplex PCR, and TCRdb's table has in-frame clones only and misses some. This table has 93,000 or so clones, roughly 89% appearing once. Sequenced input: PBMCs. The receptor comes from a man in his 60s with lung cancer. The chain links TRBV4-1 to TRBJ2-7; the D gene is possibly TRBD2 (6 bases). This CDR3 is CASSQDFGGNSYEQYF. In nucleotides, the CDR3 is TGCGCCAGCAGCCAAGATTTTGGCGGGAACTCCTACGAGCAGTACTTC.